The 30 T cell receptor beta chains listed next were all sequenced from one sample in a study of regulatory T cells in long-lasting Graves disease (dated by TCRdb to the early 2020s). The receptor library was made with multiplex PCR. Sequencer: Illumina HiSeq 4000. TCR beta libraries were built with iRepertoire HTBI primers and Arm-PCR amplification of CDR3 regions. TCRdb reworked the public reads: Q25 trimming with fastp, MiXCR clone assembly, productive beta chains retained. Each record represents a unique CDR3 protein, reported with the most common genes and DNA among its rows. The sample yields 350,000 to 550,000 distinct CDR3 sequences; 14% to 15% were counted once. The ten most abundant clones make up about a sixth of the sample. In the paper's terms, the time point label means: newly diagnosed GD, antithyroid drugs for less than 3 months. For both TCR sequencing and RNA sequencing, RNA was extracted from PBMCs in TRIzol.

The same specimen was also included in a second study, on T cells in Graves' hyperthyroidism and ophthalmopathy.

This specimen consisted of peripheral blood mononuclear cells (PBMCs), obtained at new diagnosis, from a patient treated with antithyroid drugs. Receptor source: a woman in her thirties with Graves disease. Donor details come from another sample of the same person, matched by shared clones.

At least ten counts were recorded for this clonotype. The chain couples TRBV27 to TRBJ2-1; TRBD2 matches at 7 bases. V gave up 3 bases and J gave up 8 bases; unmatched junction bases: 7. This CDR3 spans 14 amino acids. The germline V gene has CDR1 MNHEY and CDR2 SMNVEV (reference sequence). In DNA form, the CDR3 reads TGTGCCAGCAGTTTGAGCCCCCGGGGGGATGAGCAGTTCTTC. This codes for CASSLSPRGDEQFF.

At least ten counts were recorded for this clonotype. V and J are TRBV9 and TRBJ2-5; D might be TRBD1 (5 bases). Trimming took off 3 bases at V and 5 bases at J, with 14 bases between the two ends. The germline V gene has CDR1 SGDLS and CDR2 YYNGEE. This CDR3 region has 14 residues. The DNA for the CDR3 is TGTGCCAGCAGCGCACCGCAGGGATCGGAGACCCAGTACTTC. Its translation is CASSAPQGSETQYF.

This clonotype was recorded at least ten times. The chain combines TRBV12-3 or TRBV12-4 with TRBJ1-2, with a possible D match to TRBD1 (5 bases). Trimming left V 7 bases short and J 0 bases short, with 15 bases between. The length of the CDR3 is 15 residues. CDR3: CASTPGGAANYGYTF. In DNA form, the CDR3 reads TGTGCCAGCACCCCCGGAGGGGCAGCTAACTATGGCTACACCTTC.

This clonotype has only a few counts. The chain uses TRBV13 and TRBJ1-5, with D possibly TRBD1 on 6 matching bases. Trimming removed 6 bases at V and 0 bases at J, with 15 bases between. CDR1 is PRHDT and CDR2 is FYEKMQ in the germline V gene (reference sequence). This CDR3 contains 16 residues. CDR3 residues: CASSRGGAYSNQPQHF. The CDR3, as DNA: TGTGCCAGCAGTAGAGGGGGGGCATATAGCAATCAGCCCCAGCATTTT. Together with reference TRBV13 and TRBJ1-5, the CDR3 gives the full variable domain: AAGVIQSPRHLIKEKRETATLKCYPIPRHDTVYWYQQGPGQDPQFLISFYEKMQSDKGSIPDRFSAQQFSDYHSELNMSSLELGDSALYFCASSRGGAYSNQPQHFGDGTRLSIL.

This clonotype was seen only a few times. J is TRBJ1-6 and V is TRBV6-2 or TRBV6-3; TRBD1 is a possible D gene (5 bases). Trimming removed 6 bases at V and 5 bases at J, with 14 bases between. Germline values: CDR1 MNHEY, CDR2 SVGEGT. This CDR3 region has 15 residues. The CDR3 DNA sequence: TGTGCCAGCAGACCGCCGGGACGCGATAATTCACCCCTCCACTTT. This gives the protein CASRPPGRDNSPLHF.

The CDR3 loop reads CASSLYGMQFF. As DNA, the CDR3 is TGTGCCAGCAGCTTATATGGAATGCAGTTCTTC. This chain links TRBV7-2 with TRBJ2-1; D is unclear. The length of the CDR3 is 11 residues. Trimming removed 2 bases from V and 12 bases from J, with 8 bases in between. Germline V gene sequence: CDR1 SGHTA, CDR2 FQGNSA.

This clonotype was picked up many times. The chain carries TRBV3-1 and TRBJ2-3; D not certain. Germline values: CDR1 LGHDT, CDR2 YNNKEL (reference sequence). This CDR3 contains 13 residues. Trimming took 1 base from V and 5 from J, leaving 7 bases between them. The CDR3: CASSQAWKDTQYF. CDR3 bases: TGTGCCAGCAGCCAAGCGTGGAAAGATACGCAGTATTTT.

This clonotype was picked up many times. The chain has TRBV4-3 and TRBJ2-7; TRBD2 agrees at 9 bases. Germline values: CDR1 LGHNA, CDR2 YSLEER. The V and J ends lost 1 base and 5 bases, in that order; junction bases with no gene match: 6. The CDR3 extends over 15 amino acids. CDR3 loop: CASSQVSAGGDEQYF. CDR3 nucleotides: TGCGCCAGCAGCCAAGTGAGTGCGGGAGGGGACGAGCAGTACTTC.

This clonotype has ten or more counts. The CDR3 region is CASSFDPSGSRGDQETQYF. The CDR3 nucleotides are TGTGCCAGCAGTTTTGACCCTAGCGGGAGTAGGGGGGACCAAGAGACCCAGTACTTC. The J gene is TRBJ2-5, the V gene TRBV28; TRBD2 matches 10 bases. The CDR3 sequence is 19 residues long. The junction had 13 bases not matched to a gene; V was cut back by 3 bases and J by 0 bases. Germline values: CDR1 MDHEN, CDR2 SYDVKM.

In its sample, this clonotype was seen many times. J is TRBJ2-2 and V is TRBV12-3 or TRBV12-4; TRBD2 aligns across 7 bases. The CDR3 contains 16 residues. J was trimmed by 4 bases and V by 1 base; bases with no gene match: 6. CDR3 sequence reads: CASSLVSGKSTGELFF. Here the CDR3 DNA reads TGTGCCAGCAGTTTAGTAAGCGGGAAGTCCACCGGGGAGCTGTTTTTT.

This chain links TRBV15 with TRBJ1-1, with D uncertain. The V and J ends lost 3 bases and 4 bases respectively, with 12 bases between them. This CDR3 region has 14 residues. Germline CDR1 is LNHNV and CDR2 is YYDKDF (reference sequence). CDR3 nucleotides: TGTGCCACCAGCAGTGGGCGGGCGGGCACTGAAGCTTTCTTT. This gives the protein CATSSGRAGTEAFF.

There are a few counts of this clonotype. This chain uses TRBV5-5 with TRBJ2-7, with TRBD2 identical over 9 bases. Germline lookup yields CDR1 SGHKS and CDR2 YYEKEE (reference sequence). With V trimmed by 6 bases and J by 7 bases, 14 bases remained unmatched. There are 15 residues in the CDR3. The CDR3 reads CASTDSGSSYNEQYF. The DNA for the CDR3 is TGTGCCAGCACCGATAGCGGGAGCTCCTACAATGAGCAGTACTTC.

The chain recombines TRBV29-1 with TRBJ1-5, with D maybe TRBD1 (5 bases). Trimming cost V 1 base and J 7 bases, with 23 bases left between them. The CDR3 sequence is 17 residues long. CDR1 and CDR2 (germline): SQVTM, ANQGSEA. CDR3 nucleotide sequence: TGCAGCGTTGAAGTGGGGGGGGGGAAGTTTGTAGGCCAGCCCCAGCATTTT. The encoded protein is CSVEVGGGKFVGQPQHF.

Many counts were recorded for this clonotype. V gene TRBV7-2 combines with J gene TRBJ2-1; 14 nucleotides line up with TRBD2. Germline CDR1 reads SGHTA; CDR2 reads FQGNSA. With 6 bases clipped from V and 6 bases from J, the junction kept 4 bases outside the gene matches. The CDR3 sequence is 15 residues long. CDR3: CASSAGTSGSNEQFF. The DNA of the CDR3 is TGTGCCAGCAGTGCAGGGACTAGCGGGAGCAATGAGCAGTTCTTC.

V usage is TRBV20-1 and J usage is TRBJ2-1, with TRBD2 identical over 9 bases. This CDR3 contains 17 residues. Germline values: CDR1 DFQATT, CDR2 SNEGSKA (reference sequence). V was pared by 5 bases and J by 8 bases, with 19 bases of the junction left unmatched. This chain's CDR3 is CSAYPSASGLAQYEQFF. The CDR3 nucleotides are TGCAGTGCTTATCCCTCTGCTTCGGGACTAGCACAATATGAGCAGTTCTTC.

This clonotype was recorded at least ten times. This chain links TRBV6-1 with TRBJ2-2; no definite D call. V was shortened by 8 bases and J by 4 bases, with 5 bases between the two germline ends. The CDR3 extends over 11 amino acids. Germline CDR1 and CDR2: MNHNS and SASEGT. The CDR3 reads CASGSTGELFF. CDR3 DNA sequence: TGTGCCAGCGGCTCCACCGGGGAGCTGTTTTTT.

The V and J genes are TRBV6-1 and TRBJ2-2; 8 bases are shared with TRBD2. After removal of 6 bases from V and 4 bases from J, the junction contained 10 bases not matched to a gene. This CDR3 contains 16 residues. From germline, CDR1 is MNHNS and CDR2 SASEGT. The CDR3 loop is CASSDSGSVVTGELFF. The CDR3 nucleotides are TGTGCCAGCAGCGACAGCGGGAGCGTTGTCACCGGGGAGCTGTTTTTT.

This chain joins TRBV2 and TRBJ2-2; the D gene could be TRBD1 or TRBD2 (5 bases each). Germline CDR1 reads SNHLY; CDR2 reads FYNNEI. The CDR3 has 14 amino acids. V lost 6 bases, J lost 3 bases, and 11 bases lay in between. CDR3 sequence (DNA): TGTGCCAGCAGACCGGGGCGGGACACCGGGGAGCTGTTTTTT. It is translated as CASRPGRDTGELFF. The full variable domain, its missing parts supplied by reference TRBV2 and TRBJ2-2, is EPEVTQTPSHQVTQMGQEVILRCVPISNHLYFYWYRQILGQKVEFLVSFYNNEISEKSEIFDDQFSVERPDGSNFTLKIRSTKLEDSAMYFCASRPGRDTGELFFGEGSRLTVL.

In its sample, this clonotype was seen a few times. This chain joins TRBV7-9 and TRBJ2-7; TRBD2 matches 8 bases. CDR1 and CDR2 from the germline V gene are SEHNR and FQNEAQ (reference sequence). This CDR3 region has 14 residues. V dropped 2 bases and J dropped 6; count of bases not matched to a gene: 6. The CDR3 sequence: CASSLSSGSPEQYF. The CDR3 nucleotides are TGTGCCAGCAGCTTATCCAGCGGGAGTCCCGAGCAGTACTTC.

This clonotype was recorded at least ten times. The genes are TRBV20-1 and TRBJ1-5; D gene ambiguous. The V end was cut by 3 bases, the J end by 5 bases, with 11 bases between. This CDR3 is 13 amino acids long. In germline, CDR1 is DFQATT, CDR2 SNEGSKA (reference sequence). CDR3 protein: CSARGEGYQPQHF. CDR3 coding DNA: TGCAGTGCTAGGGGAGAAGGGTATCAGCCCCAGCATTTT.

V usage is TRBV20-1 and J usage is TRBJ2-1; perhaps TRBD2 as D (5 bases). The germline V and J ends were trimmed by 5 bases and 6 bases, with 11 bases remaining between them. Germline V gives CDR1 DFQATT, CDR2 SNEGSKA (reference sequence). The CDR3 contains 12 residues. CDR3 DNA sequence: TGCAGTGCTCCACAAAGCGGCAATGAGCAGTTCTTC. It specifies CSAPQSGNEQFF.

This clonotype was recorded many times. The CDR3 reads CASSQSMTGGYGYTF. In DNA, the CDR3 is TGTGCCAGCAGCCAATCGATGACAGGGGGCTATGGCTACACCTTC. The chain has TRBV7-9 and TRBJ1-2; 9 positions match TRBD1. CDR3 length: 15 amino acids. J lost 4 bases, V lost 5 bases, and 8 bases had no gene match. Germline CDR1 reads SEHNR; CDR2 reads FQNEAQ (reference sequence).

At least ten counts were recorded for this clonotype. The chain employs TRBV12-3 or TRBV12-4 and TRBJ1-1; D not resolved. Trimming stripped 3 bases from V and 3 bases from J, with 11 bases between. The CDR3 covers 14 residues. CDR3: CASSLEGLDTEAFF. The CDR3 region has the DNA TGTGCCAGCAGTTTGGAAGGGCTGGACACTGAAGCTTTCTTT.

This clonotype was found a few times. The chain is built from TRBV13 and TRBJ2-7; TRBD1 matches 7 bases. Germline CDR1 is PRHDT and CDR2 is FYEKMQ (reference sequence). The V and J ends lost 5 bases and 0 bases, in that order; junction bases with no gene match: 4. This CDR3 contains 14 residues. The chain's CDR3 is CASSLDRDSYEQYF. Here the CDR3 DNA reads TGTGCCAGCAGCCTTGACAGGGACTCCTACGAGCAGTACTTC.

Ten or more counts support this clonotype. This chain uses TRBV15 with TRBJ2-2; maybe TRBD1 (5 bases). The CDR3 has 14 amino acids. Per the germline V gene, CDR1 is LNHNV and CDR2 is YYDKDF (reference sequence). The V end lost 6 bases, the J end lost 0 bases, and 8 bases lay between the germline ends. CDR3 bases: TGTGCCACCAGGCTGGGGCCGAACACCGGGGAGCTGTTTTTT. Amino acids: CATRLGPNTGELFF.

J is TRBJ2-5 and V is TRBV29-1; TRBD1 matches at 7 bases. The CDR3 spans 11 residues. Germline V gene lookup returns CDR1 SQVTM and CDR2 ANQGSEA. J lost 6 bases, V lost 7 bases, and 5 bases had no gene match. The CDR3: CSDTGAQTQYF. The CDR3 nucleotides read TGCAGCGACACAGGGGCTCAGACCCAGTACTTC.

The chain has TRBV5-6 and TRBJ2-1; the match to TRBD2 covers 8 bases. V shed 1 base and J 9 bases; nucleotides not matched to a gene: 15. Germline V gene data show CDR1 as SGHDT and CDR2 as YYEEEE. The CDR3 is 17 residues long. Here the CDR3 reads CASSLFQGTRSGGEQFF. The CDR3 bases are TGTGCCAGCAGCTTGTTTCAGGGGACTAGGTCCGGAGGTGAGCAGTTCTTC. The full variable domain, with the rest looked up from reference TRBV5-6 and TRBJ2-1, is DAGVTQSPTHLIKTRGQQVTLRCSPKSGHDTVSWYQQALGQGPQFIFQYYEEEERQRGNFPDRFSGHQFPNYSSELNVNALLLGDSALYLCASSLFQGTRSGGEQFFGPGTRLTVL.

This clonotype was observed at least ten times. The rearrangement uses TRBV6-2 or TRBV6-3 and TRBJ2-3; no definite D call. V was cut by 2 bases and J by 6 bases, with 9 bases left in between. Germline V lookup: CDR1 MNHEY, CDR2 SVGEGT. The CDR3 is 13 residues long. The CDR3 DNA is TGTGCCAGCAGTTACCAGAGATCGGATACGCAGTATTTT. Amino acid sequence: CASSYQRSDTQYF.

This clonotype was seen repeatedly, ten times or more. The gene calls are TRBV20-1 and TRBJ2-7; perhaps TRBD2 as D (6 bases). The CDR3 extends over 12 amino acids. V lost 7 bases, J lost 3 bases, and 13 bases lay in between. Germline-derived CDR1 and CDR2 are DFQATT and SNEGSKA (reference sequence). CDR3: CSGSAAGYEQYF. For the CDR3, the DNA is TGCAGTGGGAGCGCAGCGGGCTACGAGCAGTACTTC.

The rearrangement links TRBV4-1 to TRBJ2-1, with D possibly TRBD1 on 6 matching bases. Germline V lookup: CDR1 MGHRA, CDR2 YSYEKL. The germline V and J ends were trimmed by 0 bases and 4 bases, with 19 bases remaining between them. This CDR3 spans 18 amino acids. The CDR3 DNA follows: TGCGCCAGCAGCCAAGATCTAGCTAATTTAGGGGGATACAATGAGCAGTTCTTC. Amino acid sequence: CASSQDLANLGGYNEQFF.